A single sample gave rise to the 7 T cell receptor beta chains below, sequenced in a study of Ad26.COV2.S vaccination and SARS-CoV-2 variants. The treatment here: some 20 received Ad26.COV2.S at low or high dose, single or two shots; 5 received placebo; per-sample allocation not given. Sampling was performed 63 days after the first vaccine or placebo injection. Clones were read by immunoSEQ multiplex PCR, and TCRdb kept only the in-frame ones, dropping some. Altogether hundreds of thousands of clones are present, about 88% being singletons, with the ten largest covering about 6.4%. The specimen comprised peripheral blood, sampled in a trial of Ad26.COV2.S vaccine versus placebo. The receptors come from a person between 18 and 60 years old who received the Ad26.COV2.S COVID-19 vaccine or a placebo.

DNA for the CDR3: TGTGCCAGCAGCTTATCCGGGACTAGCGGGGTTGGGGATGAGCAGTTCTTC. This translates into CASSLSGTSGVGDEQFF. V is TRBV5-4 and J is TRBJ2-1; 13 nucleotides align to TRBD2. The ends lost 2 bases at V and 8 bases at J; junction bases unmatched: 10. This CDR3 spans 17 amino acids. Germline V lookup: CDR1 SGHNT, CDR2 YYREEE (reference sequence).

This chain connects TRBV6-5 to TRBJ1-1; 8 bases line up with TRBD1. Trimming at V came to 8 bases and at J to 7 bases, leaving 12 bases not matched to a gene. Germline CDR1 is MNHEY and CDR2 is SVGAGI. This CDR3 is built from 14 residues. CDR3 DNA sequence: TGTGCCAGCGGACGGGCAGGGGGCGTGAGTGAAGCTTTCTTT. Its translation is CASGRAGGVSEAFF.

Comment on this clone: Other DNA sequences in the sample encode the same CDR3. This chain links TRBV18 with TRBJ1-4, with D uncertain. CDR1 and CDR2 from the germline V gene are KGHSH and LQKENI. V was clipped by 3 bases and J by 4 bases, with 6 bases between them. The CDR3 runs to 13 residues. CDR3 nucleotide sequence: TGTGCCAGCTCACCGAGAGGTAATGAAAAACTGTTTTTT. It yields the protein CASSPRGNEKLFF.

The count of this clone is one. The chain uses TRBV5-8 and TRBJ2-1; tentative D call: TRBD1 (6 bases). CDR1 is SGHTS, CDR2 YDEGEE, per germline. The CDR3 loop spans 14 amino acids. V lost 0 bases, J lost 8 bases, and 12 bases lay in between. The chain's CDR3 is CASSLVGRGDEQFF. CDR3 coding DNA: TGTGCCAGCAGCTTGGTAGGCAGGGGTGATGAGCAGTTCTTC.

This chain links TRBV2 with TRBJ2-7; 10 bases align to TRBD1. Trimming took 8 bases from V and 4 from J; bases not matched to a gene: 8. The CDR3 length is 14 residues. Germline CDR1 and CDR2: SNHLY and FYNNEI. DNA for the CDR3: TGTGCCAGCCAAGGACAGGGGGGATCTTACGAGCAGTACTTC. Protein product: CASQGQGGSYEQYF.

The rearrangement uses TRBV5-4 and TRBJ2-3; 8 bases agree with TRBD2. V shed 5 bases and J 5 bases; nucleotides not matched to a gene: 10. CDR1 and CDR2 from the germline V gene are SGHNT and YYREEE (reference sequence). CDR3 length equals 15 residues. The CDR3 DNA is TGTGCCAGCAGTCGCGCTAGGAGCGGGAGAGATACGCAGTATTTT. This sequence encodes CASSRARSGRDTQYF.

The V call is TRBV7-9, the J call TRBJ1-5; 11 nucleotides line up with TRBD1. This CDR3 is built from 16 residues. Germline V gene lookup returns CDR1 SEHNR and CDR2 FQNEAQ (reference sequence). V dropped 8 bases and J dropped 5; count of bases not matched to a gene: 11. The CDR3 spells CASGGRTGGDYQPQHF. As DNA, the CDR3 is TGTGCCAGCGGGGGGCGGACAGGGGGCGATTATCAGCCCCAGCATTTT.